The T cell receptor beta chain under discussion was sequenced for a study of human thymus T cells. Study results and caveats: As related research reported, thymic repertoires overlapped highly among unrelated individuals. Thymic and blood repertoires appeared to show biased V and J gene usage.

Profiling relied on immunoSEQ multiplex PCR, and the TCRdb table lists in-frame clones only, not all of them. The sample records around 130,000 clones, around 94% being singletons. It was from resections taken during corrective heart surgery that the thymus tissue came. Infants, healthy and Finnish, who were having corrective surgery for congenital heart defects served as donors. In the case of this clone: What it recognizes is unknown.

The sequencing sample was made of thymus tissue. This sequence was found in a boy younger than two with a congenital heart defect but otherwise immunologically healthy.

The CDR3 spells CASTPRGPGAEAFF. In DNA form, the CDR3 reads TGTGCCAGCACTCCGCGGGGGCCCGGGGCTGAAGCTTTCTTT. The chain combines TRBV28 with TRBJ1-1, with D perhaps matching TRBD1 (6 bases). CDR1 and CDR2 (germline): MDHEN, SYDVKM. The V gene lost 7 bases and the J gene lost 6 bases, with 18 bases spanning the gap. The CDR3 is made up of 14 amino acids.